A single sample gave rise to the 19 T cell receptor beta chains below, sequenced in a study of post-analysis software for immune sequencing data. Study results and limitations: TRBV5-6, TRBV5-1 and TRBV20-1 belonged to a set of about five TRBV segments that were more frequent in patients than controls.

TCR beta libraries were prepared from cDNA with unique molecular identifiers. TCRdb re-called the PCR reads through MiXCR, storing one row per CDR3 protein. The data show approximately 730,000 distinct CDR3 sequences, with approximately 30% seen just once and under 0.7% held by the top ten. Their specific antigens are unknown. Material for sequencing was blood. The receptors here all came from a girl aged 5 to 17 with multiple sclerosis.

This clonotype was counted a few times. The rearrangement joins TRBV29-1 to TRBJ2-5; D remains ambiguous. The CDR3 extends over 13 amino acids. Per the germline V gene, CDR1 is SQVTM and CDR2 is ANQGSEA. The V and J ends lost 4 bases and 5 bases respectively, with 14 bases between them. CDR3 DNA: TGCAGCGTTGCGTTTTCGGCCTCGGAGACCCAGTACTTC. Translated, it gives CSVAFSASETQYF.

The chain links TRBV14 to TRBJ2-1, with D perhaps given as TRBD1 or TRBD2 (6 bases each). Germline-derived CDR1 and CDR2 are SGHDN and FVKESK. Trimming took off 4 bases at V and 11 bases at J, with 12 bases between the two ends. The CDR3 length is 12 residues. CDR3 amino acids: CASSRLGGQQFF. CDR3 DNA: TGTGCCAGCAGCCGGTTAGGGGGGCAGCAGTTCTTC. The whole variable domain, filled in from reference TRBV14 and TRBJ2-1, reads EAGVTQFPSHSVIEKGQTVTLRCDPISGHDNLYWYRRVMGKEIKFLLHFVKESKQDESGMPNNRFLAERTGGTYSTLKVQPAELEDSGVYFCASSRLGGQQFFGPGTRLTVL.

This chain links TRBV10-3 with TRBJ2-4; 11 bases line up with TRBD2. V lost 3 bases, J lost 15 bases, and 13 bases stayed unmatched. This CDR3 has 15 residues. Per the germline V gene, CDR1 is ENHRY and CDR2 is SYGVKD. As DNA, the CDR3 is TGTGCCATCAGTGACCCGACTAGCGGGGCCCCCGTAAGGTACTTC. This translates into CAISDPTSGAPVRYF.

This clonotype was picked up one time. The V call is TRBV2, the J call TRBJ2-1; the D call may be TRBD1 or TRBD2 (5 bases each). Deletions cut 8 bases from V and 4 bases from J, with 27 bases between. The CDR3 is 18 amino acids. In germline, CDR1 is SNHLY, CDR2 FYNNEI. The CDR3: CASCRDRPLTLAYNEQFF. Written as DNA, the CDR3 is TGTGCCAGCTGCCGGGACCGCCCCCTAACGCTGGCTTACAATGAGCAGTTCTTC.

This clonotype has just one count. The rearrangement uses TRBV25-1 and TRBJ1-5; the D is unclear. This CDR3 region has 13 residues. Germline V gene lookup returns CDR1 MGHDK and CDR2 SYGVNS. The V end lost 6 bases, the J end lost 9 bases, and 15 bases lay between the germline ends. The CDR3 DNA reads as TGTGCCAGCAGCCCCGGGGAGATTCGGCCCCAGCATTTT. This sequence encodes CASSPGEIRPQHF.

The chain links TRBV7-2 to TRBJ2-2; unclear D gene. The CDR3 totals 15 residues. The V gene's germline CDR1 is SGHTA and CDR2 FQGNSA. The germline V and J ends were trimmed by 5 bases and 0 bases, with 10 bases remaining between them. CDR3 region: CASSPSAPNTGELFF. The CDR3 DNA is TGTGCCAGCAGCCCCTCAGCCCCGAACACCGGGGAGCTGTTTTTT.

This chain uses TRBV6-4 with TRBJ2-1; 7 bases agree with TRBD1. J gave up 5 bases and V 0 bases, and 10 bases lay outside the gene matches. Germline loops: CDR1 MRHNA, CDR2 SNTAGT. The CDR3 consists of 17 residues. CDR3 in amino acids: CASSDSFLRGLHNEQFF. The DNA for the CDR3 is TGTGCCAGCAGTGACTCTTTTCTAAGGGGGCTCCACAATGAGCAGTTCTTC.

The CDR3 region has the DNA TGCGCCAGCGGTTACCGGGACAGGGACTACAATGAGCAGTTCTTC. Its protein is CASGYRDRDYNEQFF. The V and J genes are TRBV5-1 and TRBJ2-1; 9 bases are a match to TRBD1. Germline assignment: CDR1 SGHRS and CDR2 YFSETQ. This CDR3 comprises 15 residues. The V segment lost 7 bases and the J segment 3 bases; nucleotides outside the gene matches: 8. The complete variable domain, with remaining parts taken from reference TRBV5-1 and TRBJ2-1, reads KAGVTQTPRYLIKTRGQQVTLSCSPISGHRSVSWYQQTPGQGLQFLFEYFSETQRNKGNFPGRFSGRQFSNSRSEMNVSTLELGDSALYLCASGYRDRDYNEQFFGPGTRLTVL.

In its sample, this clonotype was seen a few times. This chain links TRBV28 with TRBJ2-1; 8 bases align to TRBD2. Germline loops: CDR1 MDHEN, CDR2 SYDVKM. The CDR3 extends over 16 amino acids. V was pared by 2 bases and J by 8 bases, with 11 bases of the junction left unmatched. CDR3 sequence (DNA): TGTGCCAGCAGTTTAAGCGGGGGCCCTAGAGGCGATGAGCAGTTCTTC. It is translated as CASSLSGGPRGDEQFF.

In regard to this clonotype: One end of the junction varies from germline; a read error may be responsible. The V call is TRBV29-1, the J call TRBJ2-6; TRBD1 matches at 7 bases. Germline-derived CDR1 and CDR2 are SQVTM and ANQGSEA. This CDR3 comprises 15 residues. The CDR3 nucleotides are TGCAGCGTCGAAGGGGGCGACTCTGGGGCCAACGTCCTGACTTTC. Its protein is CSVEGGDSGANVLTF.

This clonotype was counted a few times. The chain carries TRBV20-1 and TRBJ1-5; no firm D call. The V and J ends lost 4 bases and 0 bases respectively, with 4 bases between them. Germline V gene sequence: CDR1 DFQATT, CDR2 SNEGSKA (reference sequence). The CDR3 is 12 residues long. CDR3 DNA: TGCAGTGCTACCCATAGCAATCAGCCCCAGCATTTT. It is translated as CSATHSNQPQHF.

This clonotype has only a few counts. The genes are TRBV7-2 and TRBJ2-5; D gene uncertain. The CDR3 runs 14 residues. CDR1 and CDR2 from the germline V gene are SGHTA and FQGNSA. Deletions cut 1 base from V and 5 bases from J, with 11 bases between. Here the CDR3 DNA reads TGTGCCAGCAGCTTAGACCGGGTCCTCGAGACCCAGTACTTC. Protein: CASSLDRVLETQYF.

This clonotype was recorded only once. V is TRBV20-1 and J is TRBJ1-1, with a weak D call TRBD1 (6 bases). Per the germline V gene, CDR1 is DFQATT and CDR2 is SNEGSKA (reference sequence). The CDR3 is 14 residues long. V lost 3 bases and J 5 bases, leaving 16 bases between the germline ends. The CDR3 is CSARGGGTWTEAFF. CDR3 DNA sequence: TGCAGTGCTAGGGGCGGGGGCACATGGACTGAAGCTTTCTTT.

J is TRBJ2-5 and V is TRBV3-1; 7 bases agree with TRBD1. The CDR3 runs 16 residues. The trim removed 4 bases at V and 1 base at J, leaving 9 bases unmatched. The germline V gene has CDR1 LGHDT and CDR2 YNNKEL (reference sequence). This CDR3 is CASSLLPTGIQETQYF. As DNA, the CDR3 is TGTGCCAGCAGCCTCCTCCCGACAGGGATCCAAGAGACCCAGTACTTC.

Turning to this clonotype: It may be a read error: a sequence one base away is much more abundant. V and J are TRBV28 and TRBJ2-3; D might be TRBD1 (7 bases). Germline-derived CDR1 and CDR2 are MDHEN and SYDVKM. The CDR3 runs 17 residues. DNA of the CDR3: TGTGCCAGCAGTTCTCCCGGCCAGGGGGGTTACACAGATACGCGGTATTTT. This gives the protein CASSSPGQGGYTDTRYF.

This clonotype turned up a few times. The V gene is TRBV25-1, the J gene TRBJ2-5; 9 nucleotides match TRBD2. The J call is doubtful: the DNA matches TRBJ2-7 better. This CDR3 is 16 amino acids long. CDR1 MGHDK and CDR2 SYGVNS come from the germline V gene. The CDR3 DNA follows: TGTGCCAGCAGTGGAAACCGGCTAGCGGGAAGCTACGAGCAGTACTTC. It encodes CASSGNRLAGSYEQYF.

The rearrangement links TRBV12-3 or TRBV12-4 to TRBJ2-1, with D perhaps TRBD1 or TRBD2 (5 bases each). The length of the CDR3 is 15 residues. V dropped 5 bases and J dropped 8 bases, with 19 bases sitting between them. The CDR3 coding sequence is TGTGCCAGCAGTGACACCGGGGAAGGGACGGATGAGCAGTTCTTC. Translating it yields CASSDTGEGTDEQFF.

In this sample, this clonotype turned up many times. The rearrangement joins TRBV28 to TRBJ2-7; 7 nucleotides line up with TRBD2. CDR1 MDHEN and CDR2 SYDVKM come from the germline V gene. The CDR3 spans 14 residues. V shed 5 bases and J 2 bases; nucleotides not matched to a gene: 6. CDR3 bases: TGTGCCAGCAGTGTTCAGCGGGGAGCCTACGAGCAGTACTTC. Translated, it gives CASSVQRGAYEQYF.

The chain carries TRBV12-3 or TRBV12-4 and TRBJ1-6; possibly TRBD1 for D (5 bases). V lost 1 base and J lost 6, with 13 bases in between. The CDR3 spans 16 residues. The chain's CDR3 is CASSLGGPSGNSPLHF. CDR3 DNA sequence: TGTGCCAGCAGTTTAGGGGGACCCTCGGGTAATTCACCCCTCCACTTT.